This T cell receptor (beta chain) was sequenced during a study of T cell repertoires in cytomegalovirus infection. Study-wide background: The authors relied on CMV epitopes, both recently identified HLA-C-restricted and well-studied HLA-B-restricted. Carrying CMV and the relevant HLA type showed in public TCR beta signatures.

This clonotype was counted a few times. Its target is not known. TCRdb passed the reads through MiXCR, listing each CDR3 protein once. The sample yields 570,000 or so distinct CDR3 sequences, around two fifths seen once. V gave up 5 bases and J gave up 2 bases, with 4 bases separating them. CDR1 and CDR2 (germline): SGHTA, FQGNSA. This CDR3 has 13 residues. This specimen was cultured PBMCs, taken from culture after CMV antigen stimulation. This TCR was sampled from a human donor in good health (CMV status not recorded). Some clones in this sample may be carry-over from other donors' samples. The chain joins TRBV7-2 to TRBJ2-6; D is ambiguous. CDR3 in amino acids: CASSRPGANVLTF. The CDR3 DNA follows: TGTGCCAGCAGCCGCCCTGGGGCCAACGTCCTGACTTTC.